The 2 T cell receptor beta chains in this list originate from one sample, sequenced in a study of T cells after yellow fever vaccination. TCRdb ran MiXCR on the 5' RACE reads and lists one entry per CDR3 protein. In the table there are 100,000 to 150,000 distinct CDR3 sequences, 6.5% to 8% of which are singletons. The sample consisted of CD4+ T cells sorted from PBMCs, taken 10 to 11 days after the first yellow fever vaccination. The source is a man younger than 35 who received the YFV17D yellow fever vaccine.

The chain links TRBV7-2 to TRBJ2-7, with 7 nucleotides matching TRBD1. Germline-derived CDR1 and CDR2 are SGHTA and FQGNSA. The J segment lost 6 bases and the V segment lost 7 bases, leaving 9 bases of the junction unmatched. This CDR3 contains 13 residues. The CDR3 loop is CASMPQGVIEQYF. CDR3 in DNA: TGTGCCAGCATGCCCCAGGGGGTCATCGAGCAGTACTTC.

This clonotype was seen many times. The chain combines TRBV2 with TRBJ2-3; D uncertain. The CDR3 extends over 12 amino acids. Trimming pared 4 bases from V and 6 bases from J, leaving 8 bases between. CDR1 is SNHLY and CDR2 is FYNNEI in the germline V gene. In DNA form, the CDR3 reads TGTGCCAGCAGTGGGTTTACTGATACGCAGTATTTT. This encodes CASSGFTDTQYF.